Listed here are 32 T cell receptor beta chains from one sample, sequenced in a study of cytomegalovirus exposure and HLA in healthy donors. The PCR employed 60 Vbeta primers together with 13 Jbeta primers. The table came from immunoSEQ multiplex PCR; TCRdb's copy has only in-frame clones and leaves some out. The table includes 120,000 or so clones, 65% to 85% detected once. The sample taken for sequencing was PBMCs. The receptors originated from a man aged 25 to 45 in good health and CMV-seropositive.

A word on this clone: The junction does not match germline at one end; this may be a read error. The gene calls are TRBV10-2 and TRBJ2-7; D gene uncertain. The CDR3 contains 13 residues. Germline CDR1 WSHSY, CDR2 SAAADI. The CDR3 sequence is CASRDPGSYEQYF. CDR3 DNA: TGCGCCAGCCGTGACCCAGGTTCCTACGAGCAGTACTTC.

The chain combines TRBV30 with TRBJ1-3; no clear D. From germline, CDR1 is GTSNPN and CDR2 SVGIG (reference sequence). V lost 2 bases and J 11 bases, leaving 13 bases between the germline ends. This CDR3 has 12 amino acids. The CDR3 bases are TGTGCCTGGAGTCCAGACATTAAGTCCATATATTTT. Its translation is CAWSPDIKSIYF.

The chain links TRBV29-1 to TRBJ2-7; possible D gene TRBD1, 6 bases. V shed 0 bases and J shed 2 bases, with 14 bases lying between them. This CDR3 contains 15 residues. Germline loops: CDR1 SQVTM, CDR2 ANQGSEA. The CDR3, as DNA: TGCAGCGTTGAAGATCACCGACAGGAGACCTACGAGCAGTACTTC. Amino acids: CSVEDHRQETYEQYF.

This clone was picked up one time. The genes are TRBV5-1 and TRBJ2-7; D remains ambiguous. The CDR3 is 14 residues long. Trimming cost V 1 base and J 0 bases, with 8 bases left between them. Germline assignment: CDR1 SGHRS and CDR2 YFSETQ. CDR3 in amino acids: CASSLLFGSYEQYF. CDR3 bases: TGCGCCAGCAGCTTGCTGTTCGGCTCCTACGAGCAGTACTTC.

V and J are TRBV18 and TRBJ1-4, with D possibly TRBD1 on 6 matching bases. In germline, CDR1 is KGHSH, CDR2 LQKENI. The CDR3 totals 15 residues. The V gene lost 3 bases and the J gene lost 4 bases, with 12 bases spanning the gap. CDR3 region: CASSPNGQFNEKLFF. The CDR3 DNA reads TGTGCCAGCTCACCCAACGGACAGTTTAATGAAAAACTGTTTTTT.

The rearrangement links TRBV18 to TRBJ1-1, with TRBD1 matching over 10 bases. V lost 0 bases, J lost 4 bases, and 11 bases stayed unmatched. Germline CDR1 KGHSH, CDR2 LQKENI. This CDR3 spans 18 amino acids. The DNA for the CDR3 is TGTGCCAGCTCACCACCGAGGATCCCGGGACAGGGGACCACTGAAGCTTTCTTT. Protein sequence: CASSPPRIPGQGTTEAFF. Combining the CDR3 with reference TRBV18 and TRBJ1-1 gives the whole variable domain NAGVMQNPRHLVRRRGQEARLRCSPMKGHSHVYWYRQLPEEGLKFMVYLQKENIIDESGMPKERFSAEFPKEGPSILRIQQVVRGDSAAYFCASSPPRIPGQGTTEAFFGQGTRLTVV.

This rearrangement joins TRBV30 to TRBJ2-3, with 9 positions matching TRBD2. The junction had 7 bases not matched to a gene; V was cut back by 5 bases and J by 1 base. CDR1 and CDR2 from the germline V gene are GTSNPN and SVGIG (reference sequence). The CDR3 loop spans 15 amino acids. As DNA, the CDR3 is TGTGCCTGGGACACCGCTAGCGGGGGCACAGATACGCAGTATTTT. Protein sequence: CAWDTASGGTDTQYF.

The genes are TRBV28 and TRBJ1-1; 8 nucleotides agree with TRBD1. The V gene's germline CDR1 is MDHEN and CDR2 SYDVKM. CDR3 length: 12 residues. The junction had 5 bases not matched to a gene; V was cut back by 8 bases and J by 6 bases. CDR3 residues: CASSGGNPEAFF. The CDR3 DNA reads as TGTGCCAGCTCAGGGGGCAATCCTGAAGCTTTCTTT.

The chain recombines TRBV29-1 with TRBJ1-2; no definite D call. The germline CDR1 and CDR2 sequences are SQVTM and ANQGSEA. V was shortened by 8 bases and J by 1 base, with 17 bases between the two germline ends. This CDR3 spans 14 amino acids. The CDR3, as DNA: TGCAGCTTTAGGAAGCACACTAATAACTATGGCTACACCTTC. Translating gives CSFRKHTNNYGYTF.

The chain uses TRBV9 and TRBJ2-7, with D possibly TRBD2 on 5 matching bases. Germline values: CDR1 SGDLS, CDR2 YYNGEE. The CDR3 is 16 amino acids. The V gene lost 0 bases and the J gene lost 0 bases, with 13 bases spanning the gap. CDR3 DNA: TGTGCCAGCAGCGTAGGGGAGACGGCAAGCTCCTACGAGCAGTACTTC. It codes for CASSVGETASSYEQYF.

V gene TRBV7-3 combines with J gene TRBJ2-3, with 10 bases matching TRBD1. The germline CDR1 and CDR2 sequences are SGHTA and FQGTGA. The V and J ends lost 8 bases and 5 bases, in that order; junction bases with no gene match: 4. The CDR3 has 13 residues. The CDR3 protein is CASRQGAGDTQYF. CDR3 sequence (DNA): TGTGCCAGCCGACAGGGGGCGGGAGATACGCAGTATTTT.

The chain uses TRBV29-1 and TRBJ1-2; D gene unclear. V was cut by 2 bases and J by 4 bases, with 8 bases left in between. The germline gives CDR1 SQVTM, CDR2 ANQGSEA. This CDR3 has 12 amino acids. CDR3 in DNA: TGCAGCGTTGAATCGAACGGCTATGGCTACACCTTC. Translating gives CSVESNGYGYTF. The entire variable domain, with the rest obtained from reference TRBV29-1 and TRBJ1-2, is as follows: SAVISQKPSRDICQRGTSLTIQCQVDSQVTMMFWYRQQPGQSLTLIATANQGSEATYESGFVIDKFPISRPNLTFSTLTVSNMSPEDSSIYLCSVESNGYGYTFGSGTRLTVV.

The chain carries TRBV5-1 and TRBJ1-4; tentative D call: TRBD1 (5 bases). Germline values: CDR1 SGHRS, CDR2 YFSETQ. V was clipped by 1 base and J by 0 bases, with 7 bases between them. The CDR3 extends over 15 amino acids. In DNA form, the CDR3 reads TGCGCCAGCAGCTTGACGACAGCAACTAATGAAAAACTGTTTTTT. As protein: CASSLTTATNEKLFF.

This clone appeared a few times. The V call is TRBV7-2, the J call TRBJ2-2; 10 bases align to TRBD2. CDR3 size: 15 residues. CDR1 is SGHTA and CDR2 is FQGNSA in the germline V gene. The V and J ends lost 5 bases and 5 bases, in that order; junction bases with no gene match: 5. CDR3 amino acids: CASSQRGGRTGELFF. For the CDR3, the DNA is TGTGCCAGCAGCCAGCGGGGGGGCCGTACCGGGGAGCTGTTTTTT.

This chain uses TRBV10-3 with TRBJ1-6, with 8 bases matching TRBD1. This CDR3 has 14 residues. In germline, CDR1 is ENHRY, CDR2 SYGVKD. Trimming removed 7 bases from V and 8 bases from J; junction bases left unmatched: 7. The CDR3 loop reads CAITKDRVHSPLHF. The CDR3 DNA follows: TGTGCCATCACCAAGGACAGGGTTCATTCACCCCTCCACTTT.

This chain connects TRBV7-9 to TRBJ2-3; a possible D gene is TRBD1 (6 bases). CDR1 and CDR2 from the germline V gene are SEHNR and FQNEAQ (reference sequence). The CDR3 is 16 residues long. V was cut by 5 bases and J by 2 bases, with 17 bases left in between. The chain's CDR3 is CASSPPDRLVTDTQYF. The DNA for the CDR3 is TGTGCCAGCAGCCCGCCAGACAGGTTGGTCACAGATACGCAGTATTTT.

This chain uses TRBV27 with TRBJ2-3; the match to TRBD2 covers 8 bases. CDR3 length equals 17 residues. The J segment lost 4 bases and the V segment lost 6 bases, leaving 15 bases of the junction unmatched. Germline V gene data show CDR1 as MNHEY and CDR2 as SMNVEV (reference sequence). The CDR3 DNA follows: TGTGCCAGCAGAGAGATCAAGGGCGGGAGGAGCGCAGATACGCAGTATTTT. This gives the protein CASREIKGGRSADTQYF.

This clone appeared once. This chain connects TRBV27 to TRBJ2-7, with a tentative D call TRBD2 (6 bases). This CDR3 has 14 residues. Germline V gene sequence: CDR1 MNHEY, CDR2 SMNVEV (reference sequence). Between the trimmed V and J ends, which lost 5 bases and 3 bases, there was a span of 14 bases. CDR3 in DNA: TGTGCCAGCAGTCCCCTCCCCGGGGGCTACGAGCAGTACTTC. Protein: CASSPLPGGYEQYF.

The chain is built from TRBV5-1 and TRBJ1-2, with D unresolved. V was shortened by 0 bases and J by 2 bases, with 8 bases between the two germline ends. The CDR3 is 14 residues long. Germline-derived CDR1 and CDR2 are SGHRS and YFSETQ. The CDR3 nucleotides are TGCGCCAGCAGCTTGGACAGCACGAACTATGGCTACACCTTC. This translates into CASSLDSTNYGYTF. Full variable domain (missing parts from reference TRBV5-1 and TRBJ1-2): KAGVTQTPRYLIKTRGQQVTLSCSPISGHRSVSWYQQTPGQGLQFLFEYFSETQRNKGNFPGRFSGRQFSNSRSEMNVSTLELGDSALYLCASSLDSTNYGYTFGSGTRLTVV.

The gene calls are TRBV7-3 and TRBJ1-2; 10 bases match TRBD1. The CDR3 totals 17 residues. The germline CDR1 and CDR2 sequences are SGHTA and FQGTGA. Trimming took 4 bases from V and 6 from J; bases not matched to a gene: 14. CDR3 amino acids: CASSSRAGTGAMDGYTF. The CDR3 bases are TGTGCCAGCAGCTCCCGTGCCGGGACAGGGGCAATGGATGGCTACACCTTC.

The chain carries TRBV11-1 and TRBJ2-7; maybe TRBD1 (8 bases). This CDR3 region has 14 residues. Trimming cost V 5 bases and J 3 bases, with 14 bases left between them. Germline CDR1 is SGHAT and CDR2 is FQDESV (reference sequence). The CDR3 sequence: CASSATGGDYEQYF. The CDR3 nucleotides are TGTGCCAGCAGCGCCACAGGGGGGGACTACGAGCAGTACTTC.

The chain employs TRBV5-6 and TRBJ1-5; D is perhaps TRBD1 (6 bases). Germline lookup yields CDR1 SGHDT and CDR2 YYEEEE. CDR3 size: 16 residues. V was trimmed by 4 bases and J by 0 bases, leaving 14 bases between them. CDR3 sequence reads: CASSQQAGDSNQPQHF. The DNA for the CDR3 is TGTGCCAGCAGCCAGCAGGCAGGGGATAGCAATCAGCCCCAGCATTTT. The full variable domain, rest sourced from reference TRBV5-6 and TRBJ1-5, is DAGVTQSPTHLIKTRGQQVTLRCSPKSGHDTVSWYQQALGQGPQFIFQYYEEEERQRGNFPDRFSGHQFPNYSSELNVNALLLGDSALYLCASSQQAGDSNQPQHFGDGTRLSIL.

The chain couples TRBV29-1 to TRBJ2-7; TRBD2 might be the D (6 bases). The V end was cut by 3 bases, the J end by 2 bases, with 14 bases between. Germline V gene sequence: CDR1 SQVTM, CDR2 ANQGSEA. The CDR3 sequence is 14 residues long. The CDR3 reads CSVEWRDKTYEQYF. The DNA of the CDR3 is TGCAGCGTTGAGTGGAGGGATAAGACCTACGAGCAGTACTTC.

This chain uses TRBV5-5 with TRBJ2-5; 7 nucleotides align to TRBD1. Germline-derived CDR1 and CDR2 are SGHKS and YYEKEE (reference sequence). The ends lost 4 bases at V and 4 bases at J; junction bases unmatched: 7. The CDR3 is 14 amino acids. The CDR3 DNA sequence: TGTGCCAGCAGCCGACAGGGTAGAATAGAGACCCAGTACTTC. This codes for CASSRQGRIETQYF.

CDR3 region: CASSLTFDRGLREQYF. The CDR3, as DNA: TGCGCCAGCAGCCTTACCTTCGACAGGGGCCTACGTGAGCAGTACTTC. V and J are TRBV5-1 and TRBJ2-7; 8 bases map to TRBD1. The length of the CDR3 is 16 residues. Germline loops: CDR1 SGHRS, CDR2 YFSETQ. Losses at the gene ends were 4 bases for V and 7 bases for J; bases not matched to a gene: 16.

J is TRBJ2-7 and V is TRBV7-9, with 10 bases fitting TRBD2. With V trimmed by 5 bases and J by 2 bases, 9 bases remained unmatched. The germline gives CDR1 SEHNR, CDR2 FQNEAQ (reference sequence). The CDR3 spans 16 residues. The CDR3 protein is CASSPRTSGPTYEQYF. The CDR3 bases are TGTGCCAGCAGCCCCAGGACTAGCGGTCCAACCTACGAGCAGTACTTC.

On this clone: Other DNA sequences in the same sample also yield this CDR3. V usage is TRBV27 and J usage is TRBJ1-5; D gene unclear. The CDR3 has 14 amino acids. CDR1 MNHEY and CDR2 SMNVEV come from the germline V gene (reference sequence). Between the trimmed V and J ends, which lost 2 bases and 7 bases, there was a span of 12 bases. The CDR3 protein is CASSLGVGGQPQHF. The CDR3 DNA reads TGTGCCAGCAGTTTAGGGGTGGGCGGGCAGCCCCAGCATTTT.

The J gene is TRBJ2-2, the V gene TRBV7-8, with D perhaps matching TRBD2 (6 bases). Between the trimmed V and J ends, which lost 2 bases and 1 base, there was a span of 11 bases. This CDR3 contains 16 residues. Germline loops: CDR1 SGHVS, CDR2 FQNEAQ. For the CDR3, the DNA is TGTGCCAGCAGCTTATATGGGGACTTGAACACCGGGGAGCTGTTTTTT. Its protein is CASSLYGDLNTGELFF.

The rearrangement links TRBV6-1 to TRBJ1-5; D is uncertain. In germline, CDR1 is MNHNS, CDR2 SASEGT. The CDR3 is made up of 15 amino acids. V gave up 2 bases and J gave up 6 bases, with 14 bases separating them. As DNA, the CDR3 is TGTGCCAGCAGTGAACGCCGGAGGAAATCTCAGCCCCAGCATTTT. It codes for CASSERRRKSQPQHF.

This chain connects TRBV7-6 to TRBJ1-4; a weak D match, TRBD1 (5 bases). This CDR3 region has 15 residues. The germline V and J ends were trimmed by 8 bases and 0 bases, with 13 bases remaining between them. Looked up from germline, CDR1 is SGHVS and CDR2 is FNYEAQ. CDR3 loop: CASAGSRATNEKLFF. Written as DNA, the CDR3 is TGTGCCAGCGCCGGATCCAGGGCAACTAATGAAAAACTGTTTTTT.

The chain joins TRBV25-1 to TRBJ2-3, with 9 bases that match TRBD2. Germline-derived CDR1 and CDR2 are MGHDK and SYGVNS. The CDR3 totals 16 residues. V trimming: 4 bases; J trimming: 2 bases; junction bases outside the gene matches: 7. The CDR3 spells CASSASSGVFTDTQYF. CDR3 DNA: TGTGCCAGCAGTGCTTCTAGCGGGGTTTTCACAGATACGCAGTATTTT.

The chain joins TRBV7-9 to TRBJ2-5; no definite D call. Gene TRBJ2-7 matches the end of the DNA better, so the J call may be wrong. This CDR3 region has 14 residues. Germline CDR1 and CDR2: SEHNR and FQNEAQ (reference sequence). The CDR3 is CASSLSQEGYEQYF. The CDR3 DNA sequence: TGTGCCAGCAGCTTAAGCCAGGAAGGATACGAGCAGTACTTC.